A selection of T cell receptor beta chains follows, all from one sample in a study of T-cell memory formation after mild COVID-19. TCRdb ran MiXCR on the 5' RACE reads and lists one entry per CDR3 protein. The sample carries roughly 15,000 distinct CDR3 sequences, 20% to 25% recorded once. Material for sequencing was PBMCs or a T cell subset sorted from them (not recorded which). These receptors all stem from a man aged 18 to 29 who had mild COVID-19 (a few samples of this study predate the infection). Cell type and time point are not known. Each CDR3 is given without its conserved first and last residue.

cdr3_aa: SVEDITVVQETQY; cdr3_length: 13; v_call: TRBV29-1; j_call: TRBJ2-5
cdr3_aa: AHLLRGILYEQY; cdr3_length: 12; v_call: TRBV21-1; j_call: TRBJ2-7
cdr3_aa: SASTQRQETQY; cdr3_length: 11; v_call: TRBV20-1; j_call: TRBJ2-5
cdr3_aa: ASRHRGLSETQY; cdr3_length: 12; v_call: TRBV12-3/TRBV12-4; j_call: TRBJ2-5
cdr3_aa: ASSFNLASYEQY; cdr3_length: 12; v_call: TRBV12-3/TRBV12-4; j_call: TRBJ2-7
cdr3_aa: SVVVLGRAF; cdr3_length: 9; v_call: TRBV29-1; j_call: TRBJ1-1
cdr3_aa: ASSLLSQGIYEQY; cdr3_length: 13; v_call: TRBV5-1; j_call: TRBJ2-7
cdr3_aa: ASRRTRDRAYEQY; cdr3_length: 13; v_call: TRBV12-3/TRBV12-4; j_call: TRBJ2-7
cdr3_aa: ASSYFGTGGREQY; cdr3_length: 13; v_call: TRBV6-2/TRBV6-3; j_call: TRBJ2-7
cdr3_aa: ATSTGNTEAF; cdr3_length: 10; v_call: TRBV24-1; j_call: TRBJ1-1
cdr3_aa: ASSYSRVPEQETQY; cdr3_length: 14; v_call: TRBV6-5; j_call: TRBJ2-5
cdr3_aa: ASSRTGSGYT; cdr3_length: 10; v_call: TRBV12-3/TRBV12-4; j_call: TRBJ1-2
cdr3_aa: ATKIGSGANVLT; cdr3_length: 12; v_call: TRBV24-1; j_call: TRBJ2-6
cdr3_aa: ASSLTSTSGGPTDTQY; cdr3_length: 16; v_call: TRBV7-2; j_call: TRBJ2-3
cdr3_aa: ASSQDDSPYEQF; cdr3_length: 12; v_call: TRBV4-2; j_call: TRBJ2-1
cdr3_aa: ASSQDSGFFYGYT; cdr3_length: 13; v_call: TRBV14; j_call: TRBJ1-2
cdr3_aa: ASSPAGERNGYT; cdr3_length: 12; v_call: TRBV28; j_call: TRBJ1-2
cdr3_aa: ATENTGELF; cdr3_length: 9; v_call: TRBV12-3/TRBV12-4; j_call: TRBJ2-2
cdr3_aa: ASSLRASGRSTDTQY; cdr3_length: 15; v_call: TRBV5-1; j_call: TRBJ2-3
cdr3_aa: ASSLERGGLPNGELF; cdr3_length: 15; v_call: TRBV5-1; j_call: TRBJ2-2
cdr3_aa: SAEGLRYGYT; cdr3_length: 10; v_call: TRBV20-1; j_call: TRBJ1-2
cdr3_aa: SASLAGGLVETQY; cdr3_length: 13; v_call: TRBV20-1; j_call: TRBJ2-5
cdr3_aa: ASSLIRPPEQY; cdr3_length: 11; v_call: TRBV7-8; j_call: TRBJ2-7
cdr3_aa: ASSYPSAGGPKYNEQF; cdr3_length: 16; v_call: TRBV6-5; j_call: TRBJ2-1
cdr3_aa: ASSPSLSPSYNEQF; cdr3_length: 14; v_call: TRBV7-3; j_call: TRBJ2-1
cdr3_aa: ASSVGPGADQPQH; cdr3_length: 13; v_call: TRBV9; j_call: TRBJ1-5
cdr3_aa: ASSQYTGRSSPLH; cdr3_length: 13; v_call: TRBV6-5; j_call: TRBJ1-6
cdr3_aa: ASSLIGEGSYNEQF; cdr3_length: 14; v_call: TRBV7-3; j_call: TRBJ2-1
cdr3_aa: SARGDSNSPLH; cdr3_length: 11; v_call: TRBV20-1; j_call: TRBJ1-6
cdr3_aa: ASSDNGLGNEQF; cdr3_length: 12; v_call: TRBV2; j_call: TRBJ2-1
cdr3_aa: ASSLGRGSTVGYT; cdr3_length: 13; v_call: TRBV5-4; j_call: TRBJ1-2
cdr3_aa: ASSSPTGTGGYNSPLH; cdr3_length: 16; v_call: TRBV6-5; j_call: TRBJ1-6
cdr3_aa: ASSAASGSGELF; cdr3_length: 12; v_call: TRBV9; j_call: TRBJ2-2
cdr3_aa: ASSSQGGNEQF; cdr3_length: 11; v_call: TRBV7-3; j_call: TRBJ2-1
cdr3_aa: ASSHSGGAINEQF; cdr3_length: 13; v_call: TRBV7-9; j_call: TRBJ2-1
cdr3_aa: ASSQVGGAGDTQY; cdr3_length: 13; v_call: TRBV14; j_call: TRBJ2-3
cdr3_aa: SYSLVAHQETQY; cdr3_length: 12; v_call: TRBV29-1; j_call: TRBJ2-5
cdr3_aa: SVEEWTEEGTQY; cdr3_length: 12; v_call: TRBV29-1; j_call: TRBJ2-5
cdr3_aa: AISGTAQYATDTQY; cdr3_length: 14; v_call: TRBV10-3; j_call: TRBJ2-3
cdr3_aa: ASSLNRENGYT; cdr3_length: 11; v_call: TRBV12-3/TRBV12-4; j_call: TRBJ1-2
cdr3_aa: ASSEGANNYGYT; cdr3_length: 12; v_call: TRBV7-2; j_call: TRBJ1-2
cdr3_aa: ASSHTRGASEQY; cdr3_length: 12; v_call: TRBV14; j_call: TRBJ2-7
cdr3_aa: ASSLSLAGGPDTQY; cdr3_length: 14; v_call: TRBV4-3; j_call: TRBJ2-3
cdr3_aa: SVVVGSQPQH; cdr3_length: 10; v_call: TRBV29-1; j_call: TRBJ1-5
cdr3_aa: ATSRGMFRDTQY; cdr3_length: 12; v_call: TRBV15; j_call: TRBJ2-3
cdr3_aa: ASSPTGTYEQY; cdr3_length: 11; v_call: TRBV5-1; j_call: TRBJ2-7
cdr3_aa: ASSEALEGYEQY; cdr3_length: 12; v_call: TRBV6-1; j_call: NA
cdr3_aa: SVDGGGTDTQY; cdr3_length: 11; v_call: TRBV29-1; j_call: TRBJ2-3
cdr3_aa: ASSPISGGEQY; cdr3_length: 11; v_call: TRBV4-3; j_call: TRBJ2-7
cdr3_aa: ASSSTGGGYGYT; cdr3_length: 12; v_call: TRBV27; j_call: TRBJ1-2
cdr3_aa: ASSYLGRGGSNEQF; cdr3_length: 14; v_call: TRBV6-5; j_call: TRBJ2-1
cdr3_aa: ASSPSGGLRNEQF; cdr3_length: 13; v_call: TRBV9; j_call: TRBJ2-1